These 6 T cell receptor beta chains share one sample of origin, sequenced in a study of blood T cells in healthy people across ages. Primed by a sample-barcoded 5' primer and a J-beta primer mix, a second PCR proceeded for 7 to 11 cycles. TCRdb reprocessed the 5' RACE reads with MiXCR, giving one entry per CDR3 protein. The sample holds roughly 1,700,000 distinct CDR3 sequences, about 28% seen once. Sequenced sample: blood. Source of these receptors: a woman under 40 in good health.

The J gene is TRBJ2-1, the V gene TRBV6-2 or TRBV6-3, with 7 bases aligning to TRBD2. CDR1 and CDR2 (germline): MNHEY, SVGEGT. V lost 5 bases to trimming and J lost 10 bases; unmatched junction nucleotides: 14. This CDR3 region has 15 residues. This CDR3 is CASSPPLRREGEQFF. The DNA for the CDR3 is TGTGCCAGCAGTCCCCCCCTTCGGAGGGAGGGGGAGCAGTTCTTC.

The CDR3 DNA is TGTGCCAGCAGCTTACGAGGGATCAGTGAAAAACTGTTTTTT. This sequence encodes CASSLRGISEKLFF. The V call is TRBV7-6, the J call TRBJ1-4; D remains unclear. Between the trimmed V and J ends, which lost 2 bases and 7 bases, there was a span of 11 bases. The CDR3 sequence is 14 residues long. The germline V gene has CDR1 SGHVS and CDR2 FNYEAQ.

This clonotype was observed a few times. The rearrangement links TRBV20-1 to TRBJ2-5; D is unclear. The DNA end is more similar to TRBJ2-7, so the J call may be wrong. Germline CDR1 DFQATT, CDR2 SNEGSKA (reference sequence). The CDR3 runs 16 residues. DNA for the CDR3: TGCAGTGCTTACCAAGATATGACTGAAAAAATCCACGAGCAGTACTTC. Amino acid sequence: CSAYQDMTEKIHEQYF.

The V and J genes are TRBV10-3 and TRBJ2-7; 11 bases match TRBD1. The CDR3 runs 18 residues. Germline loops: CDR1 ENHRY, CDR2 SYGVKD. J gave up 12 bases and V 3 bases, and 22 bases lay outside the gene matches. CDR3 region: CAISDFSHLLPGTGGRYF. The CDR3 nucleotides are TGTGCCATCAGTGACTTCTCCCACCTCCTTCCCGGGACAGGGGGTAGGTACTTC.

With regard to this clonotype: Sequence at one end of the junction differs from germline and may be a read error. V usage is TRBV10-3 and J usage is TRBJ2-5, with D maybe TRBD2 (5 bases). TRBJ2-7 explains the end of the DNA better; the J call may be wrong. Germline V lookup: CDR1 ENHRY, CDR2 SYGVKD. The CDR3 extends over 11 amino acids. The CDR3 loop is CAISDSCEQYF. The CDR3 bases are TGTGCCATCTCGGACTCCTGCGAGCAGTACTTC.

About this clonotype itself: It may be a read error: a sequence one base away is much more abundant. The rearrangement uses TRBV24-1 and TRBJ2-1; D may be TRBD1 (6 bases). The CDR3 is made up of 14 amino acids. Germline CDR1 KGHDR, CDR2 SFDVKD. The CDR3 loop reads CATSDARGGNGQFF. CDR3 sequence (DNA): TGTGCCACCAGTGATGCCAGGGGCGGCAATGGGCAGTTCTTC.